The 15 T cell receptor beta chains presented below share a single source sample, sequenced in a study of prognosis after radiotherapy for stage I lung cancer. Using two-round multiplex PCR, the authors amplified TCR beta CDR3 from genomic DNA. The use of primers specific to each TRBV and TRBJ gene characterized first-round PCR. TCRdb processed the multiplex PCR reads anew with MiXCR; each CDR3 protein has one entry. Of just over 30,000 distinct CDR3 sequences in the sample, 32% were seen once. Sequencing used PBMCs, obtained before or after stereotactic body radiation therapy (not recorded which). Receptors originate from a donor aged 50 or older with non-small cell lung cancer.

This clonotype was detected once. A far larger clone lies a single base away; this is likely a read error. V usage is TRBV27 and J usage is TRBJ2-5; D tentatively fits TRBD1 or TRBD2 (7 bases each). CDR3 size: 15 residues. Deletions cut 2 bases from V and 10 bases from J, with 20 bases between. CDR1 and CDR2 from the germline V gene are MNHEY and SMNVEV (reference sequence). The CDR3 region is CASSLRGGTAYDQYF. In nucleotides, the CDR3 is TGTGCCAGCAGTTTACGGGGAGGGACAGCCTACGACCAGTACTTC.

This clonotype was counted ten times or more. The CDR3 sequence: CASSLSVSENEQFF. DNA for the CDR3: TGTGCCAGCAGCCTGTCGGTTTCAGAGAATGAGCAGTTCTTC. This sequence joins TRBV11-3 and TRBJ2-1; D is uncertain. Germline loops: CDR1 SGHNT, CDR2 YENEEA. This CDR3 comprises 14 residues. V was shortened by 5 bases and J by 7 bases, with 15 bases between the two germline ends.

This clonotype was seen more than once but under ten times. CDR3 DNA sequence: TGTGCCAGCAGCCCACTACAAGGGAAGAATGAAAAACTGTTTTTT. Translation gives CASSPLQGKNEKLFF. The V gene is TRBV4-2, the J gene TRBJ1-4; D not resolved. This CDR3 is built from 15 residues. The V and J ends lost 4 bases and 5 bases respectively, with 14 bases between them. The V gene's germline CDR1 is LGHNA and CDR2 YNFKEQ.

This clonotype has a handful of counts. The CDR3 here is CASSRPAGGAYNEQFF. The CDR3 bases are TGTGCCAGCAGTCGCCCAGCGGGCGGCGCCTACAATGAGCAGTTCTTC. This sequence joins TRBV3-1 and TRBJ2-1; D is perhaps TRBD2 (6 bases). This CDR3 contains 16 residues. Germline loops: CDR1 LGHDT, CDR2 YNNKEL (reference sequence). The V gene lost 6 bases and the J gene lost 2 bases, with 17 bases spanning the gap.

This clonotype was detected many times. The chain employs TRBV7-3 and TRBJ2-2; 7 bases match TRBD2. The CDR3 has 15 amino acids. Germline CDR1 SGHTA, CDR2 FQGTGA. V lost 1 base to trimming and J lost 5 bases; unmatched junction nucleotides: 4. CDR3 DNA: TGTGCCAGCAGCTTAAATGGGGGAGGGACCGGGGAGCTGTTTTTT. Translation: CASSLNGGGTGELFF.

This clonotype was seen more than once but under ten times. This may stem from a read error, because a much larger clone lies one nucleotide away. The chain has TRBV7-2 and TRBJ2-2; TRBD2 matches 10 bases. Germline CDR1 SGHTA, CDR2 FQGNSA. This CDR3 comprises 16 residues. The CDR3 coding sequence is TGTGCCAGCAGCACCCGGACTAGCGGATTCACCTGGGAGCTGTTTTTT. As protein: CASSTRTSGFTWELFF.

This clonotype was counted ten times or more. This chain links TRBV7-8 with TRBJ2-7; 11 bases map to TRBD2. Germline lookup yields CDR1 SGHVS and CDR2 FQNEAQ. This CDR3 region has 15 residues. Trimming took 5 bases from V and 4 from J; bases not matched to a gene: 7. The CDR3 DNA is TGTGCCAGCAGCCCGCTAGCGGGAGGAGGTTACGAGCAGTACTTC. This encodes CASSPLAGGGYEQYF.

The sample holds a few counts of this clonotype. An end of the junction differs from the germline gene, which may be a read error. The chain links TRBV18 to TRBJ1-4; tentatively, D is TRBD1 (5 bases). The CDR3 consists of 15 residues. CDR1 is KGHSH, CDR2 LQKENI, per germline. The CDR3 DNA is TGTACCAGCTCACTGAGACAGCCCTCGGAGGAAAAACTGTTTTTT. This gives the protein CTSSLRQPSEEKLFF.

The chain recombines TRBV5-1 with TRBJ2-3, with 9 bases lining up with TRBD2. With 1 base clipped from V and 2 bases from J, the junction kept 11 bases outside the gene matches. The CDR3 has 18 residues. Germline V lookup: CDR1 SGHRS, CDR2 YFSETQ. CDR3 in DNA: TGCGCCAGCAGCTTGTACGGGACTAGCTGGTCTATCACAGATACGCAGTATTTT. It is translated as CASSLYGTSWSITDTQYF.

This clonotype was seen many times. The chain is built from TRBV5-8 and TRBJ1-5, with TRBD1 identical over 7 bases. The CDR3 has 14 residues. Per the germline V gene, CDR1 is SGHTS and CDR2 is YDEGEE. Losses at the gene ends were 5 bases for V and 4 bases for J; bases not matched to a gene: 6. For the CDR3, the DNA is TGTGCCAGCAGAAAGACAGGGTTGAATCAGCCCCAGCATTTT. It specifies CASRKTGLNQPQHF. The full variable domain, with the rest looked up from reference TRBV5-8 and TRBJ1-5, is EAGVTQSPTHLIKTRGQQATLRCSPISGHTSVYWYQQALGLGLQFLLWYDEGEERNRGNFPPRFSGRQFPNYSSELNVNALELEDSALYLCASRKTGLNQPQHFGDGTRLSIL.

This clonotype was seen at least ten times. CDR3 residues: CASSYSELSGRISYNEQFF. The CDR3 DNA sequence: TGTGCCAGCAGTTACTCTGAACTGAGCGGGAGAATATCCTACAATGAGCAGTTCTTC. This chain uses TRBV6-5 with TRBJ2-1, with TRBD2 matching over 8 bases. Per the germline V gene, CDR1 is MNHEY and CDR2 is SVGAGI. This CDR3 spans 19 amino acids. After removal of 0 bases from V and 1 base from J, the junction contained 11 bases not matched to a gene.

As for this clonotype: A much more abundant neighbour one base away suggests this may be a read error. This chain connects TRBV10-3 to TRBJ2-1, with a weak D call TRBD2 (6 bases). Germline V CDR1 and CDR2: ENHRY, SYGVKD. The CDR3 is 17 amino acids. V dropped 2 bases and J dropped 3 bases, with 17 bases sitting between them. The CDR3 protein is CAISEPLGSGDYNEQFF. In nucleotides, the CDR3 is TGTGCCATCAGTGAGCCGCTCGGTAGCGGCGACTACAATGAGCAGTTCTTC.

The rearrangement uses TRBV15 and TRBJ2-1; no clear D gene. The CDR3 runs 14 residues. Germline V gene lookup returns CDR1 LNHNV and CDR2 YYDKDF (reference sequence). With 0 bases removed from V and 5 bases from J, the gap between germline ends came to 8 bases. As DNA, the CDR3 is TGTGCCACCAGCAGAGAAGTGTTCGACAATGAGCAGTTCTTC. It encodes CATSREVFDNEQFF.

This clonotype was counted ten times or more. The chain carries TRBV7-8 and TRBJ2-7; D is unresolved. Trimming removed 3 bases at V and 3 bases at J, with 15 bases between. The CDR3 runs 15 residues. Germline V lookup: CDR1 SGHVS, CDR2 FQNEAQ. In nucleotides, the CDR3 is TGTGCCAGCAGCTTTCCGAATGGACCTCACTACGAGCAGTACTTC. Amino acids: CASSFPNGPHYEQYF.

With respect to this clonotype: A read error may produce the germline difference seen at one junction end. This rearrangement joins TRBV7-9 to TRBJ1-2; D not resolved. The germline V gene has CDR1 SEHNR and CDR2 FQNEAQ (reference sequence). This CDR3 comprises 15 residues. DNA for the CDR3: TGTGCCAGCAGCCCCGCCTCCGGTTCGAACTATGGCCACACCTTC. Translating it yields CASSPASGSNYGHTF. Using reference TRBV7-9 and TRBJ1-2 for the parts outside the CDR3, the full variable domain is DTGVSQNPRHKITKRGQNVTFRCDPISEHNRLYWYRQTLGQGPEFLTYFQNEAQLEKSRLLSDRFSAERPKGSFSTLEIQRTEQGDSAMYLCASSPASGSNYGHTFGSGTRLTVV.